Shown below are 10 T cell receptor beta chains from a single sample sequenced in a study of resident and recirculating memory T cells in vitiligo. Produced via immunoSEQ multiplex PCR; TCRdb's table is partial and in-frame only. The sample lists approximately 69,000 clones, approximately 90% seen once, with roughly 5% in the top ten. Sample: blood. These receptors all stem from a male donor with vitiligo.

V is TRBV28 and J is TRBJ2-7, with TRBD2 as a possible D gene (5 bases). Germline V gene lookup returns CDR1 MDHEN and CDR2 SYDVKM. Trimming removed 3 bases at V and 2 bases at J, with 8 bases between. The CDR3 is made up of 13 amino acids. The CDR3 nucleotides are TGTGCCAGCAGTTTGGAGGTCCCCTACGAGCAGTACTTC. Translation gives CASSLEVPYEQYF.

The genes are TRBV6-6 and TRBJ2-3; TRBD1 aligns across 8 bases. The CDR3 consists of 15 residues. V lost 6 bases to trimming and J lost 3 bases; unmatched junction nucleotides: 8. Germline lookup yields CDR1 MNHNY and CDR2 SVGAGI (reference sequence). CDR3 DNA sequence: TGTGCCAGCAGGCCAGACAGGGGTGTTACAGATACGCAGTATTTT. Translation: CASRPDRGVTDTQYF.

The table lists this clone with a count of one. V is TRBV6-6 and J is TRBJ1-5, with D possibly being TRBD1 (5 bases). Trimming shortened V by 2 bases and J by 3 bases, and 11 bases separated the two germline ends. Germline V lookup: CDR1 MNHNY, CDR2 SVGAGI (reference sequence). This CDR3 has 15 amino acids. CDR3 nucleotide sequence: TGTGCCAGCAGTTACCGAGACAGCTACAATCAGCCCCAGCATTTT. It is translated as CASSYRDSYNQPQHF.

This clone was counted a single time. The CDR3 nucleotides are TGTGCCAGTAGTAGGACAGGGAGTCAGGCAGATACGCAGTATTTT. It encodes CASSRTGSQADTQYF. The chain recombines TRBV19 with TRBJ2-3; 8 positions match TRBD1. Germline V gene data show CDR1 as LNHDA and CDR2 as SQIVND (reference sequence). The CDR3 is made up of 15 amino acids. The J segment lost 4 bases and the V segment lost 4 bases, leaving 7 bases of the junction unmatched.

The chain links TRBV5-8 to TRBJ1-3; D is perhaps TRBD1 (6 bases). Germline assignment: CDR1 SGHTS and CDR2 YDEGEE. This CDR3 is 17 amino acids long. Between the trimmed V and J ends, which lost 0 bases and 0 bases, there was a span of 13 bases. The DNA of the CDR3 is TGTGCCAGCAGCTTGGTCGCACAGGGCGGCTCTGGAAACACCATATATTTT. This encodes CASSLVAQGGSGNTIYF.

This chain connects TRBV4-3 to TRBJ1-2; TRBD1 agrees at 7 bases. Trimming removed 5 bases from V and 8 bases from J; junction bases left unmatched: 8. Germline CDR1 is LGHNA and CDR2 is YSLEER. The CDR3 has 13 amino acids. In nucleotides, the CDR3 is TGCGCCAGCAGCAAGGGGGCTGGCGACGGCTACACCTTC. Translating gives CASSKGAGDGYTF.

V gene TRBV4-2 combines with J gene TRBJ2-1; D possibly corresponds to TRBD2 (5 bases). Trimming pared 0 bases from V and 8 bases from J, leaving 8 bases between. Germline V lookup: CDR1 LGHNA, CDR2 YNFKEQ. This CDR3 spans 13 amino acids. The CDR3 sequence is CASSQESGDEQFF. CDR3 nucleotides: TGTGCCAGCAGCCAAGAAAGCGGCGATGAGCAGTTCTTC.

CDR3 in amino acids: CASSITGQGGGYTF. In nucleotides, the CDR3 is TGTGCCAGTAGTATAACGGGACAGGGTGGTGGCTACACCTTC. V gene TRBV19 combines with J gene TRBJ1-2, with TRBD1 identical over 9 bases. Germline lookup yields CDR1 LNHDA and CDR2 SQIVND (reference sequence). Trimming at V came to 2 bases and at J to 7 bases, leaving 5 bases not matched to a gene. This CDR3 region has 14 residues.

The rearrangement links TRBV4-3 to TRBJ1-2; unclear D gene. The CDR3 spans 17 residues. The ends were cut back, 0 bases at V and 4 bases at J, with 18 bases in the middle. CDR1 is LGHNA, CDR2 YSLEER, per germline. CDR3 residues: CASSQDLLERLGYGYTF. The CDR3 bases are TGCGCCAGCAGCCAAGATCTCTTGGAGCGTTTAGGCTATGGCTACACCTTC.

This chain joins TRBV2 and TRBJ1-5; no definite D call. The CDR3 is made up of 11 amino acids. Trimming took off 8 bases at V and 2 bases at J, with 4 bases between the two ends. The germline gives CDR1 SNHLY, CDR2 FYNNEI. The CDR3 DNA is TGTGCCAGCGGAGGCAATCAGCCCCAGCATTTT. Translation gives CASGGNQPQHF.